Listed below are T cell receptor beta chains from one sample, sequenced in a study of T-cell reconstitution after alpha-beta-depleted transplantation in children. Via MiXCR, TCRdb re-called the PCR reads, giving one row per CDR3 protein. Of approximately 520,000 distinct CDR3 sequences in the sample, approximately 29% are singletons; the top ten hold 2% to 2.5%. The sequenced sample was PBMCs from the stem cell graft donor, obtained from the stem cell graft. The receptor set was obtained from a human donor who donated a stem cell graft to a child with aplastic anemia. CDR3s include the opening cysteine and the closing phenylalanine or tryptophan. A D gene is named only where the DNA matches it firmly. Size tells how often a clone was seen (once, few, many) or the class of an expanded clone, and some rows leave it out.

>14|NA|TRBV30|TRBJ2-1|NA
TGTGCCTGGAATCGGGTTGGCTCCTACAATGAGCAGTTCTTC
CAWNRVGSYNEQFF
>14|NA|TRBV20-1|TRBJ1-3|NA
TGCAGTGCTAGTCGCGGGGGCTCTGGAAACACCATATATTTT
CSASRGGSGNTIYF
>19|few|TRBV20-1|TRBJ2-1|NA
TGCAGTGCTAGGCGATCAGGGGCCCCACAGGTTTGGACCATCAATGAGCAGTTCTTC
CSARRSGAPQVWTINEQFF
>17|NA|TRBV19|TRBJ1-5|TRBD1
TGTGCCAGTAGCCGGGGGACAGTGGGGAATAGCAATCAGCCCCAGCATTTT
CASSRGTVGNSNQPQHF
>12|NA|TRBV29-1|TRBJ1-1|TRBD1
TGCAGCGTACGGACAGGGAAGAATGAAGCTTTCTTT
CSVRTGKNEAFF
>16|few|TRBV12-3/TRBV12-4|TRBJ1-4|TRBD1
TGTGCCAGCACTCCGGACAGGGCCGCAACTAATGAAAAACTGTTTTTT
CASTPDRAATNEKLFF
>16|NA|TRBV6-2/TRBV6-3|TRBJ1-1|NA
TGTGCCAGCAGTCCCGGGACACCTACCTGGGACACTGAAGCTTTCTTT
CASSPGTPTWDTEAFF
>15|few|TRBV4-1|TRBJ1-2|NA
TGCGCCAGCAGCCAAGAAGGGACGGTTAACTATGGCTACACCTTC
CASSQEGTVNYGYTF
>15|once|TRBV6-2/TRBV6-3|TRBJ1-1|NA
TGTGCCACCACAGAGAGCAGGGGATTGAACACTGAAGCTTTCTTT
CATTESRGLNTEAFF
>14|NA|TRBV20-1|TRBJ1-5|NA
TGCAGTGCTAGAGTCGGGACCGGGAATCAGCCCCAGCATTTT
CSARVGTGNQPQHF
>13|NA|TRBV27|TRBJ1-5|NA
TGTGCCAGCAGTTACAGGGCTAAGGAGCCCCAGCATTTT
CASSYRAKEPQHF
>14|few|TRBV27|TRBJ1-1|NA
TGTGCCAGCATGGGGAGGGTCCCGGACACTGAAGCTTTCTTT
CASMGRVPDTEAFF
>15|NA|TRBV15|TRBJ2-5|TRBD1
TGTGCCACCAGCAGGAGTCCAGGGGGCTCGGAGACCCAGTACTTC
CATSRSPGGSETQYF
>14|NA|TRBV5-1|TRBJ2-5|NA
TGCGCCAGCACCCCTGGGACGGGTGCGGAGACCCAGTACTTC
CASTPGTGAETQYF
>12|few|TRBV20-1|TRBJ1-2|TRBD1
TGCAGTGCGCTTGACAGGGGGCCGGGCTACACCTTC
CSALDRGPGYTF
>16|few|TRBV6-5|TRBJ2-5|NA
TGTGCCAGCAGTTACCAAACCCCAAGGGTTGGAGAGACCCAGTACTTC
CASSYQTPRVGETQYF
>14|NA|TRBV5-1|TRBJ1-1|NA
TGCGCCAGCAGCTTGGCACCAATGAACACTGAAGCTTTCTTT
CASSLAPMNTEAFF
>13|NA|TRBV29-1|TRBJ2-2|NA
TGCAGCGTTGAGAGGGAGGAGACCGGGGAGCTGTTTTTT
CSVEREETGELFF
>15|few|TRBV6-2/TRBV6-3|TRBJ2-3|NA
TGTGCCAGCAGTTATGGGGGGCCTCTGAAAGATACGCAGTATTTT
CASSYGGPLKDTQYF
>13|NA|TRBV20-1|TRBJ2-7|TRBD1
TGCAGTGCCCGGACAGGGGGCCGCTACAAGCAGTACTTC
CSARTGGRYKQYF
>13|NA|TRBV15|TRBJ2-3|TRBD2
TGTGCCACATCGGGAGGGAGCACAGATACGCAGTATTTT
CATSGGSTDTQYF
>11|few|TRBV27|TRBJ1-1|NA
TGTGCCAGTAGTTCCAGGGTGGGAGCTTTCTTT
CASSSRVGAFF
>16|few|TRBV4-3|TRBJ2-2|NA
TGCGCCAGCAGCCAAGAAGCCGGGGGCTATACCGGGGAGCTGTTTTTT
CASSQEAGGYTGELFF
>15|few|TRBV30|TRBJ2-1|NA
TGTGCCTGGAGTGTGGGTACCGGCTCCTACAATGAGCAGTTCTTC
CAWSVGTGSYNEQFF
>13|NA|TRBV7-2|TRBJ2-5|TRBD2
TGTGCCAGCGCGGGAGGTACTCAAGAGACCCAGTACTTC
CASAGGTQETQYF
>16|few|TRBV20-1|TRBJ1-1|NA
TGCAGTGCTAGAGATCGACTGGCGCCCCGGGCGACTGAAGCTTTCTTT
CSARDRLAPRATEAFF
>16|few|TRBV27|TRBJ1-1|NA
TGTGCCAGCAGTCTGATAGGAACAGGGAGGGACACTGAAGCTTTCTTT
CASSLIGTGRDTEAFF
>12|few|TRBV29-1|TRBJ1-1|NA
TGCAGCGTCCCCGGGACCTTTAATGAAGCTTTCTTT
CSVPGTFNEAFF
>14|few|TRBV25-1|TRBJ2-7|TRBD2
TGTGCCAGCTCAACTAGCGGGAGACCCTACGAGCAGTACTTC
CASSTSGRPYEQYF
>11|NA|TRBV6-4|TRBJ2-1|NA
TGTGCCAGCAGTGAAGGGCCTTATCTGTTCTTC
CASSEGPYLFF
>14|few|TRBV12-3/TRBV12-4|TRBJ2-1|NA
TGTGCCAGCAGGAAGGGGACCCTTAGGAATGAGCAGTTCTTC
CASRKGTLRNEQFF
>14|NA|TRBV30|TRBJ2-2|NA
TGTGCCTGGAGTGTAATTCGGGTCACCGGGGAGCTGTTTTTT
CAWSVIRVTGELFF
>13|NA|TRBV19|TRBJ2-1|TRBD2
TGTGCCACCCGGGAGGGAGGTCGTCATGAGCAGTTCTTC
CATREGGRHEQFF
>15|few|TRBV3-1|TRBJ1-4|NA
TGTGCCAGCAGCCTAGGGATCGCCGTTGGTGAAAAACTGTTTTTT
CASSLGIAVGEKLFF